A single sample gave rise to the 26 T cell receptor beta chains below, sequenced in a study of cytomegalovirus exposure and HLA in healthy donors. The PCR employed 60 Vbeta primers together with 13 Jbeta primers. Measured with immunoSEQ multiplex PCR; TCRdb has only the in-frame clones, and not every one. Of a few hundred thousand clones listed, around 90% are singletons. Sequencing was performed on PBMCs. The receptors were gathered from a girl aged 2-15 years in good health and CMV-seronegative.

The chain recombines TRBV10-3 with TRBJ2-7; D may be TRBD2 (5 bases). Germline values: CDR1 ENHRY, CDR2 SYGVKD. V dropped 3 bases and J dropped 3 bases, with 6 bases sitting between them. The CDR3 extends over 12 amino acids. CDR3 region: CAISDEGYEQYF. CDR3 DNA sequence: TGTGCCATCAGTGATGAGGGCTACGAGCAGTACTTC.

V gene TRBV7-2 combines with J gene TRBJ2-1, with TRBD2 matching 10 bases. Germline assignment: CDR1 SGHTA and CDR2 FQGNSA. CDR3 length: 15 residues. After removal of 6 bases from V and 5 bases from J, the junction contained 7 bases not matched to a gene. The CDR3 region is CASSFSGGLNNEQFF. The CDR3 DNA sequence: TGTGCCAGCAGTTTTAGCGGGGGGTTAAACAATGAGCAGTTCTTC.

To note about this clone: No conserved phenylalanine or tryptophan ends this CDR3, so it is likely a read error. The DNA is omitted, as the CDR3 cannot be located on it reliably, and the CDR3 follows TCRdb's listing. The rearrangement uses TRBV29-1 and TRBJ2-7; TRBD1 is taken as the D call from the table, unchecked against the DNA. The CDR3 comprises 11 residues, both ends counted. Germline V gene lookup returns CDR1 SQVTM and CDR2 ANQGSEA. The CDR3 here is CSPSAVRPTFD.

The V gene is TRBV25-1, the J gene TRBJ2-1; D remains unclear. Germline V gene lookup returns CDR1 MGHDK and CDR2 SYGVNS. Deletions cut 3 bases from V and 5 bases from J, with 11 bases between. The CDR3 loop spans 14 amino acids. The DNA of the CDR3 is TGTGCCAGCAGTGACTACCAGGTACACAATGAGCAGTTCTTC. It is translated as CASSDYQVHNEQFF. Combining the CDR3 with reference TRBV25-1 and TRBJ2-1 gives the whole variable domain EADIYQTPRYLVIGTGKKITLECSQTMGHDKMYWYQQDPGMELHLIHYSYGVNSTEKGDLSSESTVSRIRTEHFPLTLESARPSHTSQYLCASSDYQVHNEQFFGPGTRLTVL.

This rearrangement joins TRBV30 to TRBJ1-5, with a tentative D call TRBD1 (5 bases). With 2 bases removed from V and 3 bases from J, the gap between germline ends came to 14 bases. CDR1 and CDR2 (germline): GTSNPN, SVGIG (reference sequence). The length of the CDR3 is 15 residues. CDR3 amino acids: CAWSYFATANQPQHF. The CDR3 bases are TGTGCCTGGAGTTACTTCGCGACAGCCAATCAGCCCCAGCATTTT.

The gene calls are TRBV4-1 and TRBJ1-5; maybe TRBD1 (6 bases). There are 16 residues in the CDR3. V lost 0 bases and J lost 9, with 18 bases in between. The germline V gene has CDR1 MGHRA and CDR2 YSYEKL. Here the CDR3 DNA reads TGCGCCAGCAGCCAAGACTGGACAGACCAATGGGCGCCCCAGCATTTT. It encodes CASSQDWTDQWAPQHF.

CDR3 in amino acids: CASSSIAGSTDTQYF. CDR3 DNA: TGCGCCAGCAGCTCTATAGCGGGGAGCACAGATACGCAGTATTTT. This chain connects TRBV5-1 to TRBJ2-3; 8 bases match TRBD2. Germline V gene sequence: CDR1 SGHRS, CDR2 YFSETQ. Losses at the gene ends were 3 bases for V and 0 bases for J; bases not matched to a gene: 3. The CDR3 spans 15 residues.

The chain uses TRBV15 and TRBJ2-2, with D perhaps matching TRBD1 (5 bases). CDR3 length: 15 residues. The V gene lost 0 bases and the J gene lost 4 bases, with 9 bases spanning the gap. From germline, CDR1 is LNHNV and CDR2 YYDKDF (reference sequence). CDR3 nucleotides: TGTGCCACCAGCAGAGACAGGGCCAGCACCGGGGAGCTGTTTTTT. Translated: CATSRDRASTGELFF.

The chain is built from TRBV11-3 and TRBJ2-2, with D unresolved. The CDR3 runs 14 residues. The V end was cut by 6 bases, the J end by 2 bases, with 10 bases between. CDR1 is SGHNT and CDR2 is YENEEA in the germline V gene. CDR3 DNA sequence: TGTGCCAGCAGTTCCACTGATAACACCGGGGAGCTGTTTTTT. It is translated as CASSSTDNTGELFF.

This chain connects TRBV27 to TRBJ1-2, with TRBD1 as a possible D gene (5 bases). Trimming removed 5 bases at V and 4 bases at J, with 17 bases between. This CDR3 spans 15 amino acids. Germline loops: CDR1 MNHEY, CDR2 SMNVEV (reference sequence). The CDR3 DNA follows: TGTGCCAGCAGTCCCCGGCGGCCGGGGGGCTATGGCTACACCTTC. Translated, it gives CASSPRRPGGYGYTF.

This chain connects TRBV9 to TRBJ2-1; TRBD2 aligns across 12 bases. Germline lookup yields CDR1 SGDLS and CDR2 YYNGEE. V shed 4 bases, J shed 2 bases, and the junction held 19 bases outside the gene matches. The CDR3 spans 21 residues. CDR3 DNA: TGTGCCAGCAGCCCCAGCAAACTAGCGGGGGGCTACATAACTCCCTACAATGAGCAGTTCTTC. Translated: CASSPSKLAGGYITPYNEQFF.

The V and J genes are TRBV6-5 and TRBJ2-7; D not certain. Trimming left V 5 bases short and J 4 bases short, with 18 bases between. The CDR3 runs 15 residues. CDR1 and CDR2 (germline): MNHEY, SVGAGI. The CDR3 protein is CASSVLQVRRYEQYF. Written as DNA, the CDR3 is TGTGCCAGCAGTGTACTTCAGGTTCGTCGTTACGAGCAGTACTTC.

The rearrangement joins TRBV19 to TRBJ1-5; D is ambiguous. The CDR3 is 14 amino acids. Germline CDR1 LNHDA, CDR2 SQIVND (reference sequence). V lost 3 bases to trimming and J lost 0 bases, with 6 bases between them. The CDR3 region has the DNA TGTGCCAGTAGTATGGCGGCTAGCAATCAGCCCCAGCATTTT. Translated, it gives CASSMAASNQPQHF.

The J gene is TRBJ2-1, the V gene TRBV9, with D perhaps matching TRBD1 (6 bases). Germline-derived CDR1 and CDR2 are SGDLS and YYNGEE. V gave up 0 bases and J gave up 10 bases, with 8 bases separating them. This CDR3 comprises 12 residues. Here the CDR3 reads CASSVEGGEQFF. Written as DNA, the CDR3 is TGTGCCAGCAGCGTAGAAGGGGGAGAGCAGTTCTTC.

This chain links TRBV7-9 with TRBJ2-7; D gene uncertain. V was cut by 1 base and J by 5 bases, with 6 bases left in between. Germline-derived CDR1 and CDR2 are SEHNR and FQNEAQ (reference sequence). The CDR3 runs 12 residues. CDR3 in amino acids: CASSLGPDEQYF. Here the CDR3 DNA reads TGTGCCAGCAGCTTAGGGCCTGACGAGCAGTACTTC.

This rearrangement joins TRBV2 to TRBJ1-1, with a possible D match to TRBD1 (5 bases). Looked up from germline, CDR1 is SNHLY and CDR2 is FYNNEI. V shed 6 bases and J shed 3 bases, with 14 bases lying between them. The CDR3 runs to 14 residues. CDR3 in amino acids: CASRGGARYTEAFF. In nucleotides, the CDR3 is TGTGCCAGCAGGGGAGGGGCGCGGTACACTGAAGCTTTCTTT.

The CDR3 nucleotides read TGTGCCAGCAGCCACCGTCGGCTAGCAGGAGATACGCAGTATTTT. Its translation is CASSHRRLAGDTQYF. The chain employs TRBV7-8 and TRBJ2-3; D is perhaps TRBD2 (5 bases). Germline-derived CDR1 and CDR2 are SGHVS and FQNEAQ. Trimming took 5 bases from V and 5 from J, leaving 17 bases between them. The CDR3 extends over 15 amino acids.

This rearrangement joins TRBV27 to TRBJ2-1, with 10 bases that match TRBD2. Germline V gene data show CDR1 as MNHEY and CDR2 as SMNVEV (reference sequence). This CDR3 contains 15 residues. V trimming: 5 bases; J trimming: 7 bases; junction bases outside the gene matches: 8. Written as DNA, the CDR3 is TGTGCCAGCAGTCTACAGCGGGGGGGCCGAAATGAGCAGTTCTTC. Protein product: CASSLQRGGRNEQFF.

The chain has TRBV4-1 and TRBJ2-5; D is unresolved. The CDR3 runs 14 residues. The V end lost 1 base, the J end lost 3 bases, and 9 bases lay between the germline ends. Germline-derived CDR1 and CDR2 are MGHRA and YSYEKL. The CDR3 spells CASSQVILEETQYF. The CDR3 DNA sequence: TGCGCCAGCAGCCAAGTCATCCTAGAAGAGACCCAGTACTTC.

J is TRBJ2-5 and V is TRBV5-4; D might be TRBD1 (6 bases). V dropped 1 base and J dropped 2 bases, with 12 bases sitting between them. Germline-derived CDR1 and CDR2 are SGHNT and YYREEE (reference sequence). The CDR3 has 15 amino acids. CDR3 region: CASSLSGQGQETQYF. CDR3 nucleotides: TGTGCCAGCAGCTTGAGCGGCCAGGGGCAAGAGACCCAGTACTTC. Complete variable domain (other parts from reference TRBV5-4 and TRBJ2-5): ETGVTQSPTHLIKTRGQQVTLRCSSQSGHNTVSWYQQALGQGPQFIFQYYREEENGRGNFPPRFSGLQFPNYSSELNVNALELDDSALYLCASSLSGQGQETQYFGPGTRLLVL.

CDR3 region: CASSLDRRRSNQPQHF. In DNA form, the CDR3 reads TGTGCCAGTAGTCTCGACAGGAGAAGAAGCAATCAGCCCCAGCATTTT. The genes are TRBV19 and TRBJ1-5; perhaps TRBD1 as D (6 bases). CDR3 length equals 16 residues. Germline lookup yields CDR1 LNHDA and CDR2 SQIVND (reference sequence). Between the trimmed V and J ends, which lost 5 bases and 1 base, there was a span of 15 bases.

The chain has TRBV4-2 and TRBJ2-2; maybe TRBD2 (7 bases). CDR3 size: 17 residues. Germline V lookup: CDR1 LGHNA, CDR2 YNFKEQ. Trimming removed 1 base at V and 6 bases at J, with 18 bases between. CDR3 residues: CASSQVSVGGRPGELFF. In DNA, the CDR3 is TGTGCCAGCAGCCAAGTTTCCGTGGGGGGGCGGCCCGGGGAGCTGTTTTTT.

The chain combines TRBV5-4 with TRBJ2-5, with D possibly being TRBD1 (6 bases). V was shortened by 0 bases and J by 3 bases, with 9 bases between the two germline ends. CDR3 length equals 14 residues. Germline V gives CDR1 SGHNT, CDR2 YYREEE (reference sequence). CDR3 protein: CASSLGPGEETQYF. CDR3 nucleotide sequence: TGTGCCAGCAGCTTGGGTCCAGGGGAAGAGACCCAGTACTTC.

This clone showed up just a few times. The rearrangement joins TRBV5-4 to TRBJ1-1; the match to TRBD1 covers 7 bases. V shed 7 bases and J 1 base; nucleotides not matched to a gene: 10. Germline-derived CDR1 and CDR2 are SGHNT and YYREEE (reference sequence). CDR3 length: 15 residues. The CDR3 reads CASGTPGQQNTEAFF. The CDR3 DNA reads TGTGCCAGCGGTACCCCGGGACAGCAGAACACTGAAGCTTTCTTT.

The chain combines TRBV10-3 with TRBJ1-2; the D is unclear. Trimming shortened V by 2 bases and J by 4 bases, and 8 bases separated the two germline ends. Germline CDR1 is ENHRY and CDR2 is SYGVKD. The CDR3 extends over 13 amino acids. The DNA for the CDR3 is TGTGCCATCAGTGAGGGTTTCGGCTATGGCTACACCTTC. Protein product: CAISEGFGYGYTF.

This clone was seen a single time. CDR3 loop: CASRTALAREQFF. The CDR3 coding sequence is TGTGCCAGCAGAACAGCTCTAGCTCGTGAGCAGTTCTTC. The chain has TRBV6-6 and TRBJ2-1; D possibly corresponds to TRBD2 (5 bases). The germline V and J ends were trimmed by 6 bases and 9 bases, with 15 bases remaining between them. CDR1 and CDR2 from the germline V gene are MNHNY and SVGAGI (reference sequence). This CDR3 is built from 13 residues.